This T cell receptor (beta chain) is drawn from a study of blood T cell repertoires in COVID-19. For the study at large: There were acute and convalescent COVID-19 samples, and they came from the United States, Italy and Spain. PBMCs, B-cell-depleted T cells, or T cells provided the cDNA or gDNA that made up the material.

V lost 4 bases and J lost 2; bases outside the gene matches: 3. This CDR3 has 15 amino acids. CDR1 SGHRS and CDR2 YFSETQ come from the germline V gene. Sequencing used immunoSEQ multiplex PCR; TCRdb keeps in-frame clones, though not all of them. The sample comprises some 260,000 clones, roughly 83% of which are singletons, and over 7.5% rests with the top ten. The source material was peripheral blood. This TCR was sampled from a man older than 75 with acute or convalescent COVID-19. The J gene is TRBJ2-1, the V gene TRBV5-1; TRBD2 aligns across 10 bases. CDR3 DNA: TGCGCCAGCAGCGTGACTAGCGGGCCCTACAATGAGCAGTTCTTC. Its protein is CASSVTSGPYNEQFF.